Following are 29 T cell receptor beta chains from one sample sequenced in a study of blood T cell repertoires in COVID-19. Profiling relied on immunoSEQ multiplex PCR, and the TCRdb table lists in-frame clones only, not all of them. The sample lists about 150,000 clones; 82% were seen once. The sequencing sample was made of peripheral blood. These receptors were collected from a woman at least 80 years old with active or convalescent COVID-19.

In this sample, this clone turned up a few times. The chain links TRBV10-3 to TRBJ1-6, with no clear D. Germline CDR1 and CDR2: ENHRY and SYGVKD. CDR3 length equals 14 residues. V lost 2 bases and J lost 7, with 9 bases in between. The CDR3 bases are TGTGCCATCAGTGAGGGCCTTACCAATTCACCCCTCCACTTT. Translating gives CAISEGLTNSPLHF.

A few counts support this clone. CDR3 loop: CASSALAGGSAGELFF. CDR3 coding DNA: TGTGCCAGCAGCGCCCTAGCGGGAGGGTCGGCCGGGGAGCTGTTTTTT. This chain links TRBV9 with TRBJ2-2, with 12 bases matching TRBD2. Per the germline V gene, CDR1 is SGDLS and CDR2 is YYNGEE. Trimming cost V 3 bases and J 6 bases; bases outside gene matches: 6. The CDR3 is made up of 16 amino acids.

On this clone itself: Compared with germline, one end of the junction differs, possibly owing to a read error. The chain joins TRBV3-1 (or the pseudogene TRBV3-2) to TRBJ2-2; TRBD2 matches 8 bases. In germline, CDR1 is LGHDT, CDR2 YNNKEL (reference sequence). The CDR3 consists of 15 residues. The CDR3 here is CASSKEAGVSGELFF. The CDR3 region has the DNA TGTGCCAGCAGCAAAGAAGCGGGAGTTTCCGGGGAGCTGTTTTTT.

In DNA, the CDR3 is TGTGCCAGCAGCCTTGACAGGGCCTCTGAAGCTTTCTTT. It codes for CASSLDRASEAFF. The V call is TRBV3-1 (or the pseudogene TRBV3-2), the J call TRBJ1-1; 7 bases fit TRBD1. This CDR3 is 13 amino acids long. V lost 4 bases and J lost 6; bases outside the gene matches: 5. Looked up from germline, CDR1 is LGHDT and CDR2 is YNNKEL (reference sequence).

The chain has TRBV5-1 and TRBJ2-1; 10 bases align to TRBD2. CDR1 and CDR2 from the germline V gene are SGHRS and YFSETQ. This CDR3 has 16 amino acids. With 4 bases clipped from V and 4 bases from J, the junction kept 8 bases outside the gene matches. The DNA of the CDR3 is TGCGCCAGCAGCCCCATTGGACTAGCGGAGTACAATGAGCAGTTCTTC. This codes for CASSPIGLAEYNEQFF. Using reference TRBV5-1 and TRBJ2-1 for the parts outside the CDR3, the full variable domain is KAGVTQTPRYLIKTRGQQVTLSCSPISGHRSVSWYQQTPGQGLQFLFEYFSETQRNKGNFPGRFSGRQFSNSRSEMNVSTLELGDSALYLCASSPIGLAEYNEQFFGPGTRLTVL.

This clone appeared a single time. This chain connects TRBV5-1 to TRBJ1-2; 11 bases are shared with TRBD1. The CDR3 loop spans 16 amino acids. With V trimmed by 4 bases and J by 4 bases, 9 bases remained unmatched. Germline CDR1 SGHRS, CDR2 YFSETQ. The DNA for the CDR3 is TGCGCCAGCAGCGGAAACGCCGGGACAGGGGGCTATGGCTACACCTTC. This encodes CASSGNAGTGGYGYTF.

The chain is built from TRBV28 and TRBJ2-3, with 8 bases matching TRBD2. Germline-derived CDR1 and CDR2 are MDHEN and SYDVKM. The trim removed 10 bases at V and 4 bases at J, leaving 16 bases unmatched. This CDR3 region has 16 residues. Here the CDR3 DNA reads TGTGCCACCAGAACCAGGCCGGGACTAGGACCAGATACGCAGTATTTT. Translated, it gives CATRTRPGLGPDTQYF. The variable domain in full, completed from reference TRBV28 and TRBJ2-3, reads DVKVTQSSRYLVKRTGEKVFLECVQDMDHENMFWYRQDPGLGLRLIYFSYDVKMKEKGDIPEGYSVSREKKERFSLILESASTNQTSMYLCATRTRPGLGPDTQYFGPGTRLTVL.

This CDR3 reads CASSRELAGGGDEQFF. The CDR3 DNA follows: TGTGCCAGCAGCCGGGAATTAGCGGGAGGTGGAGATGAGCAGTTCTTC. The V gene is TRBV7-2, the J gene TRBJ2-1, with 10 nucleotides matching TRBD2. V dropped 5 bases and J dropped 8; count of bases not matched to a gene: 12. The CDR3 spans 16 residues. Germline values: CDR1 SGHTA, CDR2 FQGNSA.

In its sample, this clone was seen many times. At the DNA level, this CDR3 is encoded by other sequences in the same sample as well. Here the CDR3 DNA reads TGTGCCAGCAGCTTGGCCGGGACTGGGTCCTACGAGCAGTACTTC. Translating gives CASSLAGTGSYEQYF. The chain joins TRBV7-2 to TRBJ2-7; tentative D call: TRBD2 (6 bases). This CDR3 has 15 residues. The V end lost 3 bases, the J end lost 1 base, and 13 bases lay between the germline ends. Germline assignment: CDR1 SGHTA and CDR2 FQGNSA.

This clone occurred a few times. The chain uses TRBV5-6 and TRBJ1-5; TRBD1 agrees at 7 bases. With V trimmed by 1 base and J by 4 bases, 5 bases remained unmatched. Germline V gives CDR1 SGHDT, CDR2 YYEEEE. The CDR3 is made up of 15 amino acids. CDR3 DNA: TGTGCCAGCAGCTTGCGACAGGGTGGGAATCAGCCCCAGCATTTT. Amino acids: CASSLRQGGNQPQHF.

The chain joins TRBV6-5 to TRBJ1-1; 9 bases agree with TRBD1. The CDR3 contains 14 residues. V lost 7 bases, J lost 4 bases, and 7 bases stayed unmatched. The germline V gene encodes CDR1 MNHEY and CDR2 SVGAGI. CDR3 bases: TGTGCCAGCATTCGACAGGGGGGAGGCACTGAAGCTTTCTTT. It is translated as CASIRQGGGTEAFF.

This chain links TRBV28 with TRBJ2-1; TRBD2 matches at 11 bases. J lost 6 bases, V lost 4 bases, and 5 bases had no gene match. There are 15 residues in the CDR3. Germline values: CDR1 MDHEN, CDR2 SYDVKM. The CDR3 here is CASSYPGLAVNEQFF. CDR3 coding DNA: TGTGCCAGCAGTTACCCGGGACTAGCGGTCAATGAGCAGTTCTTC.

The chain has TRBV5-8 and TRBJ1-5; no firm D call. The V end was cut by 1 base, the J end by 2 bases, with 13 bases between. The germline V gene has CDR1 SGHTS and CDR2 YDEGEE. The CDR3 spans 16 residues. In DNA, the CDR3 is TGTGCCAGCAGCTTGATCGTGGGAGCGCGCAATCAGCCCCAGCATTTT. Protein sequence: CASSLIVGARNQPQHF.

This clone has just one count. The rearrangement uses TRBV30 and TRBJ1-1; 8 bases line up with TRBD1. The ends lost 1 base at V and 1 base at J; junction bases unmatched: 8. Germline V lookup: CDR1 GTSNPN, CDR2 SVGIG (reference sequence). This CDR3 comprises 16 residues. The CDR3 DNA sequence: TGTGCCTGGAGTGCGGACAGGGCGGTATGGAACACTGAAGCTTTCTTT. Protein sequence: CAWSADRAVWNTEAFF.

CDR3 sequence (DNA): TGCAGCGTTGAAGAGGCGGCGGGGTCCTACGAGCAGTACTTC. Its translation is CSVEEAAGSYEQYF. This rearrangement joins TRBV29-1 to TRBJ2-7, with D perhaps TRBD2 (6 bases). Germline lookup yields CDR1 SQVTM and CDR2 ANQGSEA. V was shortened by 0 bases and J by 1 base, with 10 bases between the two germline ends. This CDR3 has 14 amino acids.

The chain is built from TRBV2 and TRBJ1-1; no reliable D call. V lost 6 bases, J lost 4 bases, and 12 bases lay in between. This CDR3 region has 13 residues. The germline gives CDR1 SNHLY, CDR2 FYNNEI. CDR3 in amino acids: CASRRKSGTEAFF. The CDR3 DNA reads as TGTGCCAGCAGGCGGAAGTCGGGCACTGAAGCTTTCTTT.

This rearrangement joins TRBV10-3 to TRBJ2-7, with 9 bases identical to TRBD1. The CDR3 contains 14 residues. Trimming at V came to 10 bases and at J to 0 bases, leaving 7 bases not matched to a gene. The germline gives CDR1 ENHRY, CDR2 SYGVKD. The CDR3 is CATQGQGNSYEQYF. The CDR3 coding sequence is TGTGCCACCCAAGGACAGGGGAACTCCTACGAGCAGTACTTC.

The chain recombines TRBV6-1 with TRBJ2-1; the match to TRBD1 covers 7 bases. Germline V CDR1 and CDR2: MNHNS, SASEGT. Trimming took 3 bases from V and 7 from J; bases not matched to a gene: 6. CDR3 size: 14 residues. CDR3 residues: CASSDQQGLNEQFF. The CDR3 bases are TGTGCCAGCAGTGATCAACAGGGGTTGAATGAGCAGTTCTTC.

The chain uses TRBV28 and TRBJ1-1, with D uncertain. The CDR3 spans 14 residues. Trimming shortened V by 4 bases and J by 4 bases, and 13 bases separated the two germline ends. The germline V gene has CDR1 MDHEN and CDR2 SYDVKM. CDR3 region: CASSYRRGSTEAFF. CDR3 nucleotide sequence: TGTGCCAGCAGTTATCGTCGGGGAAGCACTGAAGCTTTCTTT.

The chain carries TRBV28 and TRBJ2-4, with D maybe TRBD1 (5 bases). This CDR3 contains 12 residues. Germline V lookup: CDR1 MDHEN, CDR2 SYDVKM. V was clipped by 5 bases and J by 8 bases, with 10 bases between them. The CDR3 DNA reads TGTGCCAGCAGTACAGGTTCGTACATTCAGTACTTC. Residues: CASSTGSYIQYF.

CDR3 in amino acids: CASSSGFGYTF. CDR3 coding DNA: TGCGCCAGCAGCTCAGGGTTTGGCTACACCTTC. The chain recombines TRBV5-1 with TRBJ1-2, with D tentatively TRBD1 (5 bases). Trimming took off 3 bases at V and 7 bases at J, with 7 bases between the two ends. Germline CDR1 and CDR2: SGHRS and YFSETQ. The CDR3 loop spans 11 amino acids.

V gene TRBV24-1 combines with J gene TRBJ2-3, with 9 bases that match TRBD1. After removal of 3 bases from V and 4 bases from J, the junction contained 7 bases not matched to a gene. There are 16 residues in the CDR3. Germline V gene lookup returns CDR1 KGHDR and CDR2 SFDVKD. The CDR3 protein is CATSDGTGRVPDTQYF. The DNA of the CDR3 is TGTGCCACCAGTGATGGGACAGGGAGGGTTCCAGATACGCAGTATTTT.

This rearrangement joins TRBV9 to TRBJ2-5; D might be TRBD2 (6 bases). The CDR3 contains 17 residues. Deletions cut 0 bases from V and 4 bases from J, with 19 bases between. Looked up from germline, CDR1 is SGDLS and CDR2 is YYNGEE. CDR3 protein: CASSVEGSPGVIETQYF. The CDR3 DNA follows: TGTGCCAGCAGCGTAGAGGGTTCGCCGGGAGTGATAGAGACCCAGTACTTC.

This clone was seen just once. This chain links TRBV5-6 with TRBJ2-1; 12 bases are shared with TRBD2. The CDR3 contains 16 residues. Germline trimming cut 4 bases from V and 3 bases from J; bases unmatched to any gene: 5. Germline lookup yields CDR1 SGHDT and CDR2 YYEEEE. The CDR3 here is CASSGPTSGSYNEQFF. The CDR3 nucleotides read TGTGCCAGCAGCGGACCGACTAGCGGGAGCTACAATGAGCAGTTCTTC.

This clone showed up just once. The genes are TRBV21-1 and TRBJ1-1; TRBD1, the table's D call, was not compared with the DNA. TRBV21-1 is classified as a pseudogene. This CDR3 comprises 18 residues. The CDR3 is CASSKSRGRSSANTEAFF. In nucleotides, the CDR3 is TGTGCCAGCAGCAAAAGTAGGGGCCGATCATCTGCAAACACTGAAGCTTTCTTT.

The chain uses TRBV5-1 and TRBJ2-5, with 16 bases identical to TRBD2. CDR1 is SGHRS, CDR2 YFSETQ, per germline. With 4 bases clipped from V and 5 bases from J, the junction kept 11 bases outside the gene matches. CDR3 size: 18 residues. CDR3 bases: TGCGCCAGCAGCCCGGGACTAGCGGGAGGGCGCTGGGAGGAGACCCAGTACTTC. This translates into CASSPGLAGGRWEETQYF. Full variable domain (outside the CDR3, taken from reference TRBV5-1 and TRBJ2-5): KAGVTQTPRYLIKTRGQQVTLSCSPISGHRSVSWYQQTPGQGLQFLFEYFSETQRNKGNFPGRFSGRQFSNSRSEMNVSTLELGDSALYLCASSPGLAGGRWEETQYFGPGTRLLVL.

CDR3 residues: CASSQGGGVYGYTF. The DNA for the CDR3 is TGCGCCAGCAGCCAAGGCGGGGGAGTCTATGGCTACACCTTC. This chain connects TRBV4-1 to TRBJ1-2; perhaps TRBD1 as D (5 bases). The V gene lost 1 base and the J gene lost 4 bases, with 10 bases spanning the gap. The CDR3 is 14 amino acids. Per the germline V gene, CDR1 is MGHRA and CDR2 is YSYEKL.

The chain employs TRBV3-1 (or the pseudogene TRBV3-2) and TRBJ2-5; 10 nucleotides line up with TRBD1. J gave up 4 bases and V 2 bases, and 4 bases lay outside the gene matches. The CDR3 runs to 15 residues. CDR1 and CDR2 (germline): LGHDT, YNNKEL (reference sequence). CDR3 in DNA: TGTGCCAGCAGCCAACGGGACAGGGGAAGAGAGACCCAGTACTTC. Protein sequence: CASSQRDRGRETQYF.

V and J are TRBV7-9 and TRBJ1-2; TRBD1 agrees at 7 bases. V was clipped by 2 bases and J by 7 bases; unmatched bases: 7. Germline loops: CDR1 SEHNR, CDR2 FQNEAQ (reference sequence). The CDR3 spans 14 residues. CDR3 sequence: CASSLRQGEGGYTF. CDR3 in DNA: TGTGCCAGCAGCTTACGCCAGGGGGAAGGTGGCTACACCTTC. The full variable domain, its missing parts supplied by reference TRBV7-9 and TRBJ1-2, is DTGVSQNPRHKITKRGQNVTFRCDPISEHNRLYWYRQTLGQGPEFLTYFQNEAQLEKSRLLSDRFSAERPKGSFSTLEIQRTEQGDSAMYLCASSLRQGEGGYTFGSGTRLTVV.